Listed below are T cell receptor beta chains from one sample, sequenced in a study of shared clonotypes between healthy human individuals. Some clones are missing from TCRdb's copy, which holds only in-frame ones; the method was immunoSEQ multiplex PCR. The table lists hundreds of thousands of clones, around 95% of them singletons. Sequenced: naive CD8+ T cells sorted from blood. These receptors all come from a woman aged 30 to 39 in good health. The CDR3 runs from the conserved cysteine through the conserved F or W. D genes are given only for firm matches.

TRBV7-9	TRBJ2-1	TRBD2	CASSYGLAGVEQFF
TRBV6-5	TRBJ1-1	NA	CASRSWGTEAFF
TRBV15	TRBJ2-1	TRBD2	CATSRDRVKLTSGSRVAFF
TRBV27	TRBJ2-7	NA	CASGWGYEQYF
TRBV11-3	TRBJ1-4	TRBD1	CASSLGDRGREKLFF
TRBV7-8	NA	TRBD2	CASSSPGGAGTTYEQYF
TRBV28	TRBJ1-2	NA	CASSLTGGAYGYTF
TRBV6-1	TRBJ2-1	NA	CASTAGEQFF
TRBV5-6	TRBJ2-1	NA	CASSSSLNIHEQFF
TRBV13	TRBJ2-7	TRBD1	CASRLAGGDEQYF
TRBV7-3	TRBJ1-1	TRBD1	CASSPIGGQGPGLTNTEAFF
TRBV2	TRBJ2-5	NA	CASIGLPNIQETQYF
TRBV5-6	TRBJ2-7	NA	CASSLGWAVEQYF
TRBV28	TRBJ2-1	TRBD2	CASTESGTSEGYEQFF
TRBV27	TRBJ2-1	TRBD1	CASNRGQGEQFF
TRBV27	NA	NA	CASRGLLSYEQYF
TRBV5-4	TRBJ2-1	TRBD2	CASGVHEQFF
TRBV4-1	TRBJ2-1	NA	CASSQAVSYGSDEQFF
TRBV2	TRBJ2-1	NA	CASRYNEQFF